This T cell receptor (beta chain) is drawn from a study of cytomegalovirus exposure and HLA in healthy donors. The overall study: One earlier analysis, a look at 150 million to 200 million T cells, found some 100 million unique TCR beta sequences.

In the case of this clone: No antigen is known for it.

The study ran its PCR with 60 Vbeta and 13 Jbeta primers. TCRdb's table, derived via immunoSEQ multiplex PCR, lists solely in-frame clones and lacks some. The sample carries roughly 98,000 clones, 60% to 75% recorded once. With V trimmed by 3 bases and J by 1 base, 17 bases remained unmatched. Germline CDR1 LNHDA, CDR2 SQIVND (reference sequence). The CDR3 has 20 residues. Points from the study as a whole: Productive rates of about 90% or about 30% were seen for most TCR beta V segments in an earlier analysis. Later analysis indicated greater clonal expansion among HLA-associated TCR beta chains than among equally common other chains. Many donors shared some public TCRs, even though most TCR sequences were rare.

The sequence came from a woman aged 70 to 79 in good health and CMV-seropositive. V gene TRBV19 combines with J gene TRBJ2-1, with 8 positions matching TRBD2. The sample consisted of PBMCs. The CDR3 sequence is CASSIGLAGTPWSSYNEQFF. CDR3 nucleotide sequence: TGTGCCAGTAGTATCGGTTTAGCGGGAACCCCCTGGTCTTCCTACAATGAGCAGTTCTTC.